This T cell receptor (beta chain) appears in the sequencing data of a study of blood T cells in healthy people across ages. In the study overall: Researchers report that template switching captured about one barcoded beta molecule per two T cells.

Germline CDR1 MNHEY, CDR2 SMNVEV (reference sequence). The ends were cut back, 3 bases at V and 5 bases at J, with 11 bases in the middle. The CDR3 is 14 amino acids. This clonotype was counted only a few times. Its antigen is still unknown. Then a second PCR, running roughly 7 to 11 cycles, was carried out with a sample-barcoded 5' primer and a J-beta primer mix. Every single cDNA molecule received a tag from a template-switch adaptor with 12 random nucleotides. A single record per CDR3 protein comes from TCRdb applying MiXCR to the 5' RACE reads. The sample has fewer than 900,000 distinct CDR3 sequences, approximately 43% seen once; the top ten hold roughly 20%. Study-level points and caveats: Both higher diversity and more naive CD4+ cells marked long-lived donors when set against aged donors. Estimated diversity that came from one million T cells was considered an underestimate.

The source material was blood. The origin of this receptor is a woman aged 60-70 years in good health. The chain has TRBV27 and TRBJ2-1, with unresolved D. CDR3 DNA: TGTGCCAGCAGTTTTCCAGCGCAGAACAATGAGCAGTTCTTC. This encodes CASSFPAQNNEQFF.